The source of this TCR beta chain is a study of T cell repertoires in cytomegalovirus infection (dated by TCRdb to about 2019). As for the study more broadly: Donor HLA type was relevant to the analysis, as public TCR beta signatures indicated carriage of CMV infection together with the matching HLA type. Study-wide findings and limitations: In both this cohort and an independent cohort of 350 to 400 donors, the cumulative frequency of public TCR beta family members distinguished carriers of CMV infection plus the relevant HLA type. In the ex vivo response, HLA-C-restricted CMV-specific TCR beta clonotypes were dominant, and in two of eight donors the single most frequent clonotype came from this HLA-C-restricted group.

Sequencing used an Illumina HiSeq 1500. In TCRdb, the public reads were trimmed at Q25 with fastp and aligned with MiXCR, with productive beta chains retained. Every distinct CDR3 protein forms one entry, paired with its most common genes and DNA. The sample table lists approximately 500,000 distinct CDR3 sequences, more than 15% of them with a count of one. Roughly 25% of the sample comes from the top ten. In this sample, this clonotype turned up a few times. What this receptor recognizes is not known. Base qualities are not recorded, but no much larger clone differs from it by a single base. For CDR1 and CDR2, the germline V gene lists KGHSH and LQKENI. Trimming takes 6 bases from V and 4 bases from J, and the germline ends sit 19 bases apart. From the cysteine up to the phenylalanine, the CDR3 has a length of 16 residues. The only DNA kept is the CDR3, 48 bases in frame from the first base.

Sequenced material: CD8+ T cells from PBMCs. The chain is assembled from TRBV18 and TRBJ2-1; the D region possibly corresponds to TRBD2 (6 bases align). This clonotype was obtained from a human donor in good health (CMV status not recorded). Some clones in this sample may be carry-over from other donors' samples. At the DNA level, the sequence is TGTGCCAGCTCGCCGGGGGACCGCGGGCTGTACAATGAGCAGTTCTTC. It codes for CASSPGDRGLYNEQFF.